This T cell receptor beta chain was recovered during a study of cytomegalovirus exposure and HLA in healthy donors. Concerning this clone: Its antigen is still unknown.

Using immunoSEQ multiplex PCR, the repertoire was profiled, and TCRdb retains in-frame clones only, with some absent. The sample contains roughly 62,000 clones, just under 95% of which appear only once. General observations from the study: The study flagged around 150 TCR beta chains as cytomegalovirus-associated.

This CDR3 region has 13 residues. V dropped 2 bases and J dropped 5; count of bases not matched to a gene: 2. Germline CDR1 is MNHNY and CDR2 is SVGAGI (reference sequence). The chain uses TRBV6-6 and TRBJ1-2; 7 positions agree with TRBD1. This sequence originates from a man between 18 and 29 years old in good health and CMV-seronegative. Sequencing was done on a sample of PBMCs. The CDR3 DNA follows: TGTGCCAGCAGTTACCCGGGACAGTATGGCTACACCTTC. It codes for CASSYPGQYGYTF.